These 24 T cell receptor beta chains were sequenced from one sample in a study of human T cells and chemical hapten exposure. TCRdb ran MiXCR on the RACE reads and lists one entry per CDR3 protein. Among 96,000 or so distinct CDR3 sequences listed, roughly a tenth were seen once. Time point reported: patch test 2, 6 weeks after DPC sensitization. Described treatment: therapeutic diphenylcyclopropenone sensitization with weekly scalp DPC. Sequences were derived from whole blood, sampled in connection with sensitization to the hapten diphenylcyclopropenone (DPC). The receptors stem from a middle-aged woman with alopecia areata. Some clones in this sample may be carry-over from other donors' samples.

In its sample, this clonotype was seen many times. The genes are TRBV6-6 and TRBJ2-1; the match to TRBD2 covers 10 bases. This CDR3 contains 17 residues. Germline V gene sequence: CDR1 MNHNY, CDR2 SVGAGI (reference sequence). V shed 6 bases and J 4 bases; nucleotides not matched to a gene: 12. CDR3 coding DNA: TGTGCCAGCAGCGTCGGCGGGACTAGCGTGCTTTACAATGAGCAGTTCTTC. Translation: CASSVGGTSVLYNEQFF.

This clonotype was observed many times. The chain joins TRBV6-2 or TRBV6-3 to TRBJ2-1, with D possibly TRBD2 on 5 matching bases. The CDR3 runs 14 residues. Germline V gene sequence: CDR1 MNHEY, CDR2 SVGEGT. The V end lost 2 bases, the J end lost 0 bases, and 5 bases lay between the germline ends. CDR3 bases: TGTGCCAGCAGTTACGGGAGCTCCTACAATGAGCAGTTCTTC. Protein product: CASSYGSSYNEQFF.

The CDR3 DNA sequence: TGCGCCAGCAGCCGACCAGGAAAAACAGGGGGTTACGAGCAGTACTTC. The encoded protein is CASSRPGKTGGYEQYF. The rearrangement uses TRBV4-1 and TRBJ2-7, with 8 bases identical to TRBD1. This CDR3 has 16 amino acids. V lost 4 bases, J lost 4 bases, and 12 bases stayed unmatched. Germline V gene lookup returns CDR1 MGHRA and CDR2 YSYEKL.

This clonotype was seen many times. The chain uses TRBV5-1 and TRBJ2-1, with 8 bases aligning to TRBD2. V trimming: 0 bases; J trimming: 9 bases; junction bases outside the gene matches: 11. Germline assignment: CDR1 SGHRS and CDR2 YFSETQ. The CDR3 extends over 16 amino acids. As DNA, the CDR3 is TGCGCCAGCAGCTTGGTCGCGAGCGGGAGTGGGTCTGAGCAGTTCTTC. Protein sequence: CASSLVASGSGSEQFF.

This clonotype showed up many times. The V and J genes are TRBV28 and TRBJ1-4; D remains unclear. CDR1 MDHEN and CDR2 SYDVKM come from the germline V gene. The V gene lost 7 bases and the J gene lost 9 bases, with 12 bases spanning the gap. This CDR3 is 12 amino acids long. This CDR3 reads CASKAPPKKLFF. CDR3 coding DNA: TGTGCCAGCAAGGCCCCGCCCAAAAAACTGTTTTTT.

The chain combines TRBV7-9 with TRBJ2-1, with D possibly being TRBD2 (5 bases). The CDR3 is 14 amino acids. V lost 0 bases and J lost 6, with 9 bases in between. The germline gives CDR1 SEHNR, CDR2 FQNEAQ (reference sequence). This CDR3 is CASSLAASRNEQFF. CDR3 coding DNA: TGTGCCAGCAGCTTAGCGGCTAGCCGCAATGAGCAGTTCTTC.

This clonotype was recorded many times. This CDR3 is CASSFVSGARGPTEAFF. DNA of the CDR3: TGTGCCAGCAGTTTTGTGTCGGGGGCACGGGGTCCCACTGAAGCTTTCTTT. The V gene is TRBV12-3 or TRBV12-4, the J gene TRBJ1-1, with a possible D match to TRBD1 (6 bases). The CDR3 runs 17 residues. Trimming left V 3 bases short and J 4 bases short, with 21 bases between.

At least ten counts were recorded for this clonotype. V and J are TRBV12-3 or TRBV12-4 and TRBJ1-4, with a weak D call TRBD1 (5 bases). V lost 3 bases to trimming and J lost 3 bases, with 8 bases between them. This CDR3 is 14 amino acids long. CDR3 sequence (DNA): TGTGCCAGCAGTTTCGCAGGGCCTAATGAAAAACTGTTTTTT. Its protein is CASSFAGPNEKLFF.

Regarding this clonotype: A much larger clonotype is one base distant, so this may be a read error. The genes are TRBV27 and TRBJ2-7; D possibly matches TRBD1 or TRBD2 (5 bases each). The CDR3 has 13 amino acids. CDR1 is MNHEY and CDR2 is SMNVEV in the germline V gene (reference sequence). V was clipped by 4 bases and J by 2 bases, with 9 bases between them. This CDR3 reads CASSSSGPYEQYF. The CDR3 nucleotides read TGTGCCAGCAGTTCATCGGGGCCCTACGAGCAGTACTTC.

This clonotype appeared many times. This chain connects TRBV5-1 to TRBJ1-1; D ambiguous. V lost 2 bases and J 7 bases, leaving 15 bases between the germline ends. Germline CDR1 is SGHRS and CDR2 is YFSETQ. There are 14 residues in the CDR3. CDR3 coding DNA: TGCGCCAGCAGCTTAGCGTCGGGGAAACTTGAAGCTTTCTTT. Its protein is CASSLASGKLEAFF.

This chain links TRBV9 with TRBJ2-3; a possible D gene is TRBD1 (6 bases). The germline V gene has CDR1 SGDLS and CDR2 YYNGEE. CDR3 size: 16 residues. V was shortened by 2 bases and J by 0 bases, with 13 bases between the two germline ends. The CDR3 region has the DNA TGTGCCAGCAGCGTCCTACAGGGTACTAGCACAGATACGCAGTATTTT. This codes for CASSVLQGTSTDTQYF.

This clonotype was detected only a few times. CDR3 amino acids: CASSRQGVYGYTF. The DNA of the CDR3 is TGTGCCAGCAGTCGACAGGGGGTCTATGGCTACACCTTC. This chain uses TRBV12-3 or TRBV12-4 with TRBJ1-2; 9 positions agree with TRBD1. Trimming cost V 5 bases and J 4 bases; bases outside gene matches: 2. This CDR3 has 13 amino acids.

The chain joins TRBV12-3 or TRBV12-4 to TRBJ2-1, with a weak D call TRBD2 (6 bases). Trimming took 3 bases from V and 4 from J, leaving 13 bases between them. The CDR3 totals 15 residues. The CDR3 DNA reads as TGTGCCAGCAGTTTTGGGCGGGAAGCTTACAATGAGCAGTTCTTC. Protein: CASSFGREAYNEQFF.

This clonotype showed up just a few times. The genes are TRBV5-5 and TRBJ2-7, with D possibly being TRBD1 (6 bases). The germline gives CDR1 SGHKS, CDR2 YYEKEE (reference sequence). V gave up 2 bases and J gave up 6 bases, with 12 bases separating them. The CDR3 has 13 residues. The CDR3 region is CASSLLQGPEQYF. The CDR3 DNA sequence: TGTGCCAGCAGCTTACTACAGGGACCCGAGCAGTACTTC.

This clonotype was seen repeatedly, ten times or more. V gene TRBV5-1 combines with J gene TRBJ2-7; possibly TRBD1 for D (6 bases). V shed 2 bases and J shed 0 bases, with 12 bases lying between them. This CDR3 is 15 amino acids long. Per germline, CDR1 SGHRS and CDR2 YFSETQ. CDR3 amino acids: CASSLTGQGSYEQYF. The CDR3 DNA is TGCGCCAGCAGCTTAACGGGACAAGGCTCCTACGAGCAGTACTTC.

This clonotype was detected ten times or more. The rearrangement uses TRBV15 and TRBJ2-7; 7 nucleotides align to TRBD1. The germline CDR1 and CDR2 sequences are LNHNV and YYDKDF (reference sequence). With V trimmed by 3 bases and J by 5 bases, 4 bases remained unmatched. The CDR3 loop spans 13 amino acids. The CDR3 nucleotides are TGTGCCACCAGCAGTAGACAGGGAAACGAGCAGTACTTC. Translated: CATSSRQGNEQYF.

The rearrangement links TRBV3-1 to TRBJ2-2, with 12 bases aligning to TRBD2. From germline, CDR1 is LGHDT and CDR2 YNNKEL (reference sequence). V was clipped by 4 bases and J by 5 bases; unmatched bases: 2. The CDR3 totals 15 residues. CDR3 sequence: CASSRLAGVTGELFF. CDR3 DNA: TGTGCCAGCAGCCGACTAGCGGGAGTAACCGGGGAGCTGTTTTTT.

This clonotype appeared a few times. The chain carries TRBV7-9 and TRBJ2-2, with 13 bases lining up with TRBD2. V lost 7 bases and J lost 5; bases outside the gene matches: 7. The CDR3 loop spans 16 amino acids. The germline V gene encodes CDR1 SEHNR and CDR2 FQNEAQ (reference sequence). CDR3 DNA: TGTGCCAGCATCGGGACTAGCGGGGCGGGGACCGGGGAGCTGTTTTTT. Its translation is CASIGTSGAGTGELFF.

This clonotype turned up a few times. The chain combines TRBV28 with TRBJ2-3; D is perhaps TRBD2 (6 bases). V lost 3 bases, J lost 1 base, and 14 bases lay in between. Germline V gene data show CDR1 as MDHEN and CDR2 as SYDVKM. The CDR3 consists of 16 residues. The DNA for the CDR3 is TGTGCCAGCAGTTTGAAGGAGGGCCAACGCACAGATACGCAGTATTTT. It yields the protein CASSLKEGQRTDTQYF.

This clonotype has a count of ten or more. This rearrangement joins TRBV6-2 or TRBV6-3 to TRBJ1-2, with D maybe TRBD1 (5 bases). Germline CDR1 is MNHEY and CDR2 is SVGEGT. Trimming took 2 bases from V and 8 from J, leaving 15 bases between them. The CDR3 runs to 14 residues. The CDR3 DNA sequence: TGTGCCAGCAGTTACCCAGCCAGGGACGAGGGCTACACCTTC. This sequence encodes CASSYPARDEGYTF.

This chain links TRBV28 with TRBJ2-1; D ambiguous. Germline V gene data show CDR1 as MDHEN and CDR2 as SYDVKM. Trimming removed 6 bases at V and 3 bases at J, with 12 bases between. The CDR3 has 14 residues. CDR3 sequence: CASSVSLDYNEQFF. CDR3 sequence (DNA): TGTGCCAGCAGCGTATCCTTGGACTACAATGAGCAGTTCTTC.

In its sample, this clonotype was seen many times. CDR3 sequence: CATSDFGVQWAPYEQYF. CDR3 bases: TGTGCCACCAGTGATTTTGGTGTACAATGGGCCCCCTACGAGCAGTACTTC. This chain uses TRBV24-1 with TRBJ2-7, with D unresolved. The germline gives CDR1 KGHDR, CDR2 SFDVKD. The CDR3 length is 17 residues. V lost 1 base and J lost 2, with 17 bases in between.

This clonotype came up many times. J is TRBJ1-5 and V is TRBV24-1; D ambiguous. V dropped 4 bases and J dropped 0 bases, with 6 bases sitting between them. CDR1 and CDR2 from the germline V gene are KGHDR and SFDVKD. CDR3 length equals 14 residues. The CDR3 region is CATSEGSSNQPQHF. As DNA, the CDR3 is TGTGCCACCAGTGAGGGATCTAGCAATCAGCCCCAGCATTTT.

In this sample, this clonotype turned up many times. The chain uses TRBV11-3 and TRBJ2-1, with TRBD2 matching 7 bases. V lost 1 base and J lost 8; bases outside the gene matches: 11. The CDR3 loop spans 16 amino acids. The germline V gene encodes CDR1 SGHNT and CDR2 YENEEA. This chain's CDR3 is CASSLGVAGARYEQFF. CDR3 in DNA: TGTGCCAGCAGCTTAGGGGTGGCGGGAGCTAGGTATGAGCAGTTCTTC.